A selection of T cell receptor beta chains follows, all from one sample in a study of blood T cell repertoires in COVID-19. TCRdb keeps only in-frame clones here, not all; method: immunoSEQ multiplex PCR. Among about 230,000 clones, over 75% were seen once, and the ten largest hold approximately 10%. Material: peripheral blood. Receptor source: a man in his fifties with COVID-19, enrolled during active disease. Both conserved end residues are part of each CDR3. D genes are given only for firm matches. Some rows have no size entry. The others give once, few or many, or a class for an expanded clone.

NA,NA,TRBJ2-1,TRBV19,TGTGCCGCCGGCCCAGGGGTGAGTGAGCAGTTCTTC,CAAGPGVSEQFF
NA,NA,TRBJ2-7,TRBV3-1/TRBV3-2,TGTGCCAGCAGCCAAGATCATCCGGGGGTACCCTCCTACGAGCAGTACTTC,CASSQDHPGVPSYEQYF
once,NA,TRBJ1-2,TRBV29-1,TGCAGCGTTGAAACCCTGGAGGGGGGGTCCAACTATGGCTACACCTTC,CSVETLEGGSNYGYTF
NA,TRBD1,TRBJ2-4,TRBV6-2/TRBV6-3,TGTGCCAGCAGTTATCCCGGGACAGCTATTTTCATTCAGTACTTC,CASSYPGTAIFIQYF
NA,NA,TRBJ1-2,TRBV27,TGTGCCAGCAGTTCAACAGCTAACTATGGCTACACCTTC,CASSSTANYGYTF
NA,TRBD1,TRBJ1-5,TRBV10-3,TGTGCCATCAGTGAGACCGGGACAGGGAGCAATCAGCCCCAGCATTTT,CAISETGTGSNQPQHF
many,NA,TRBJ1-2,TRBV5-6,TGTGCCAGCAGCTTGGATCTTTCAGGGGAGGGTGGCTACACCTTC,CASSLDLSGEGGYTF
NA,NA,TRBJ2-3,TRBV7-3,TGTGCCAGCAGCAGCGGTCCAGATACGCAGTATTTT,CASSSGPDTQYF
once,TRBD1,TRBJ1-1,TRBV29-1,TGCAGCGTTCGGGACAGGGGTAGTAACACTGAAGCTTTCTTT,CSVRDRGSNTEAFF
NA,NA,TRBJ2-1,TRBV6-5,TGTGCCGGTCTGGGTGGGGCAGGAGCTTACAATGAGCAGTTCTTC,CAGLGGAGAYNEQFF
NA,NA,TRBJ1-1,TRBV6-5,TGTGCCAGCAGTTACTCGAGTTACCAGAACACTGAAGCTTTCTTT,CASSYSSYQNTEAFF
NA,NA,TRBJ2-1,TRBV12-5,TGTGCTAGTGGACAAGACTACAATGAGCAGTTCTTC,CASGQDYNEQFF
NA,TRBD2,TRBJ2-2,TRBV30,TGTGCCTGGAGTGCGCTAGCGGGAGACACCGGGGAGCTGTTTTTT,CAWSALAGDTGELFF
NA,NA,TRBJ2-7,TRBV19,TGTGCCAGTAGTATAGATCTTCGGGGGTCAATCCCTTACGAGCAGTACTTC,CASSIDLRGSIPYEQYF
NA,TRBD1,TRBJ2-3,TRBV9,TGTGCCAGCAGCCCCAGACAGGGTATCTCCCCAGATACGCAGTATTTT,CASSPRQGISPDTQYF
NA,TRBD1,TRBJ2-1,TRBV6-2/TRBV6-3,TGTGCCAGCAGTTACGCCCCCGGGACAGGGGGCAATGAGCAGTTCTTC,CASSYAPGTGGNEQFF
NA,NA,TRBJ1-3,TRBV28,TGTGCCAGCAGTCCCCCGGGAAGGGAAGGAAACACCATATATTTT,CASSPPGREGNTIYF
NA,NA,TRBJ2-1,TRBV21-1,TGTGCCAGCAGCAAGCTAAGGGGGCACAACGGCAATGAGCAGTTCTTC,CASSKLRGHNGNEQFF
NA,TRBD1,TRBJ1-1,TRBV5-4,TGTGCCAGCAGCGCCACAGGGGAGGACACTGAAGCTTTCTTT,CASSATGEDTEAFF
NA,NA,TRBJ2-5,TRBV21-1,TGTGCCAGCAGCTGGGGCTTACAGTACTTC,CASSWGLQYF
NA,TRBD1,TRBJ1-2,TRBV28,TGTGCCAGCAGTTTATTTCGCAGGGGGCAGGCGTGGTATGGCTACACCTTC,CASSLFRRGQAWYGYTF
NA,TRBD2,TRBJ2-1,TRBV9,TGTGCCAGCAGCGTCCTGGCTGCGGGGGACAATGAGCAGTTCTTC,CASSVLAAGDNEQFF
NA,NA,TRBJ1-1,TRBV27,TGTGCCAGCAGTCACCTTAAACCGGGTCGAGAACTCACTGAAGCTTTCTTT,CASSHLKPGRELTEAFF
NA,NA,TRBJ1-5,TRBV2,TGTGCCAGCAGTGAGTCGGGGAGCTATAGCAATCAGCCCCAGCATTTT,CASSESGSYSNQPQHF
NA,NA,TRBJ2-2,TRBV9,TGTGCCAGCAACGAACTAGCCGGGGAGCTGTTTTTT,CASNELAGELFF
NA,TRBD2,TRBJ2-3,TRBV18,TGTGCCAGCTCTATGATGACTCCGACTAGCGGGGGAACAGATACGCAGTATTTT,CASSMMTPTSGGTDTQYF
NA,TRBD1,TRBJ2-1,TRBV5-4,TGTGCCAGCAGCTTGGACAGGGGGCCGTACAATGAGCAGTTCTTC,CASSLDRGPYNEQFF
once,NA,TRBJ2-2,TRBV3-1/TRBV3-2,TGTGCCAGCAGCCGAACAGGGATGGGGACCGGGGAGCTGTTTTTT,CASSRTGMGTGELFF
NA,NA,TRBJ1-3,TRBV18,TGTGCCAGCTCACCAAACAGGGCTGGAAACACCATATATTTT,CASSPNRAGNTIYF
NA,TRBD1,TRBJ1-5,TRBV6-6,TGTGCCAGCAGTAGACAGGGAAATCAGCCCCAGCATTTT,CASSRQGNQPQHF
NA,TRBD2,TRBJ2-1,TRBV9,TGTGCCAGCAGCGGGACGGGACTAGCGGGAGTGCATGAGCAGTTCTTC,CASSGTGLAGVHEQFF
NA,NA,TRBJ2-1,TRBV9,TGTGCCAGCAGCGTAGGAGTGTACTCCTACAATGAGCAGTTCTTC,CASSVGVYSYNEQFF
NA,NA,TRBJ1-6,TRBV14,TGTGCCAGCAGCCCCACAGGAAATTCACCCCTCCACTTT,CASSPTGNSPLHF
NA,TRBD1,TRBJ1-6,TRBV29-1,TGCAGCGTCAAAGCCGGGACAGGGCAATCACCCCTCCACTTT,CSVKAGTGQSPLHF
NA,NA,TRBJ1-3,TRBV6-5,TGTGCCAGCAACACCCCTGGAAACACCATATATTTT,CASNTPGNTIYF
NA,TRBD1,TRBJ2-5,TRBV11-2,TGTGCCAGCAGCCAGGGGGCAGGGGGAAGGGAGACCCAGTACTTC,CASSQGAGGRETQYF
NA,TRBD1,TRBJ1-1,TRBV9,TGTGCCAGCAGCACCGGGGACAGAAGTGCCTCTGAAGCTTTCTTT,CASSTGDRSASEAFF
NA,TRBD1,TRBJ1-2,TRBV27,TGTGCCAGCAGGACAGGGTATTATGGCTACACCTTC,CASRTGYYGYTF
NA,TRBD1,TRBJ1-2,TRBV5-1,TGCGCCAGCAGCTTGGGACAGGGAGATGGCTACACCTTC,CASSLGQGDGYTF
NA,NA,TRBJ1-2,TRBV28,TGTGCCAGCAGCACCGGAGCCTATGGCTACACCTTC,CASSTGAYGYTF
once,NA,TRBJ1-1,TRBV5-1,TGCGCCAGCAGCTTATCCAGGGGAGACGCTTTCTTT,CASSLSRGDAFF
NA,NA,TRBJ1-1,TRBV29-1,TGCAGCGTTTACAGGGAGAACACTGAAGCTTTCTTT,CSVYRENTEAFF
NA,NA,TRBJ2-5,TRBV2,TGTGCCAGCAGTAGGGATGAGGGGACCCAGTACTTC,CASSRDEGTQYF
NA,TRBD1,TRBJ2-6,TRBV28,TGTGCCAGCAGCCGGGACAGCTCTGGGGCCAACGTCCTGACTTTC,CASSRDSSGANVLTF
NA,TRBD2,TRBJ2-7,TRBV18,TGTGCCAGCTCAGGACTAGCGGACCAGTACTTC,CASSGLADQYF
NA,NA,TRBJ2-7,TRBV7-8,TGTGCCAGCAGCTCCGGGACTTACGAGCAGTACTTC,CASSSGTYEQYF
NA,TRBD1,TRBJ1-2,TRBV6-6,TGTGCCAGCAGTTACTCGGGACAGGGACGCGGCTACACCTTC,CASSYSGQGRGYTF
NA,TRBD2,TRBJ2-1,TRBV24-1,TGTGCCACCAGTGATCAACCCGGGACTAGCGTCGGTGAGCAGTTCTTC,CATSDQPGTSVGEQFF
NA,NA,TRBJ2-7,TRBV5-4,TGTGCCAGCAGCGAAGGAGGCCGCCGCGAGCAGTACTTC,CASSEGGRREQYF
NA,TRBD2,TRBJ2-5,TRBV11-1,TGTGCCAGCAGCTTCGGGACTAGCGGGATAGAGACCCAGTACTTC,CASSFGTSGIETQYF
once,TRBD2,TRBJ2-3,TRBV20-1,TGCAGTGCTAGTTTTGGCGGGAGCTATGCAGATACGCAGTATTTT,CSASFGGSYADTQYF
once,NA,TRBJ2-6,TRBV19,TGTGCCAGTAGTATGAAAGACAGGACGACGGCCGCTGGGGCCAACGTCCTGACTTTC,CASSMKDRTTAAGANVLTF
NA,NA,TRBJ2-7,TRBV24-1,TGTGCCACCAGTGATTTGCATGGGGGGGAGCAGTACTTC,CATSDLHGGEQYF
NA,TRBD2,TRBJ2-1,TRBV11-3,TGTGCCAGCAGCTTAGGACTAGCGGGAGTTAATGAGCAGTTCTTC,CASSLGLAGVNEQFF
NA,NA,TRBJ1-1,TRBV3-1/TRBV3-2,TGTGCCAGCAGCCAACACAGAATAATGAACACTGAAGCTTTCTTT,CASSQHRIMNTEAFF